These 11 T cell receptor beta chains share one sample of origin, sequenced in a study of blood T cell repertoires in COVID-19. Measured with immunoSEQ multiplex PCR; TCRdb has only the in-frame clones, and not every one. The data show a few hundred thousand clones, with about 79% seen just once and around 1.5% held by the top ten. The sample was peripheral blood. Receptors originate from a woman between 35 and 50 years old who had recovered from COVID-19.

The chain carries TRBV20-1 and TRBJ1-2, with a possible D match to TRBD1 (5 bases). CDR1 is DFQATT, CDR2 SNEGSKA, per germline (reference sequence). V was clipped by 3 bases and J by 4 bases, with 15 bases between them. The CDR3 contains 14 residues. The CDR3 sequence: CSASNPRDGYGYTF. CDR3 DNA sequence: TGCAGTGCTAGTAACCCGCGGGACGGCTATGGCTACACCTTC.

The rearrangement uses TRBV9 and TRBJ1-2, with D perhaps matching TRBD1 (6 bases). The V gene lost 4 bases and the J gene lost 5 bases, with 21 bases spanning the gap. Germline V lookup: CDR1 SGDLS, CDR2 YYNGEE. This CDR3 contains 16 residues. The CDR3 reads CASSLAVGSDRYGYTF. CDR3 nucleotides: TGTGCCAGCAGCCTAGCGGTTGGTTCGGACAGATATGGCTACACCTTC.

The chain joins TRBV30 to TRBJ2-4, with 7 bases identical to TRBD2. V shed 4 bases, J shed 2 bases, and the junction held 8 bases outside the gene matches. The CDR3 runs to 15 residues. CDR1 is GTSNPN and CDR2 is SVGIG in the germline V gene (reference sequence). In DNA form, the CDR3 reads TGTGCCTGGAATACGCGGGGGTCGACCAAAAACATTCAGTACTTC. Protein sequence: CAWNTRGSTKNIQYF.

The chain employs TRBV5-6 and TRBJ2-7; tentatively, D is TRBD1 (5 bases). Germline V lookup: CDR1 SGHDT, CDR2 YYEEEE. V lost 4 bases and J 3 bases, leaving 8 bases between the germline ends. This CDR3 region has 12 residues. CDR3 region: CASSDRSYEQYF. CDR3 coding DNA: TGTGCCAGCAGCGACAGAAGCTACGAGCAGTACTTC.

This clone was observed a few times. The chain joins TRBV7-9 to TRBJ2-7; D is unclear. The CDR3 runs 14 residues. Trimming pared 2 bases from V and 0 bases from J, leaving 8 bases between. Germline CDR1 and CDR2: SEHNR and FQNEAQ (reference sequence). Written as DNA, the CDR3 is TGTGCCAGCAGCTTAATCGCTACCTCCTACGAGCAGTACTTC. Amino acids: CASSLIATSYEQYF.

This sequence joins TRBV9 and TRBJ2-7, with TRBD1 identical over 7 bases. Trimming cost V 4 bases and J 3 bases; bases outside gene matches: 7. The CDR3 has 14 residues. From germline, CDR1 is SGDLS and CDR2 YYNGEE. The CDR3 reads CASSPTGQNYEQYF. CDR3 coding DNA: TGTGCCAGCAGCCCCACGGGACAGAACTACGAGCAGTACTTC. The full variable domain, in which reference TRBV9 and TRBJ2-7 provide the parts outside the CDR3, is DSGVTQTPKHLITATGQRVTLRCSPRSGDLSVYWYQQSLDQGLQFLIQYYNGEERAKGNILERFSAQQFPDLHSELNLSSLELGDSALYFCASSPTGQNYEQYFGPGTRLTVT.

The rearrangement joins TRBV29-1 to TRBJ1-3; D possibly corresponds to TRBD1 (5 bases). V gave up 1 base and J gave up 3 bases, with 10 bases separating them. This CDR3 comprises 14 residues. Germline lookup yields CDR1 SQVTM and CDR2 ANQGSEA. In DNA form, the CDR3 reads TGCAGCGTTGAAGCGGAGACAGATGGAAACACCATATATTTT. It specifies CSVEAETDGNTIYF.

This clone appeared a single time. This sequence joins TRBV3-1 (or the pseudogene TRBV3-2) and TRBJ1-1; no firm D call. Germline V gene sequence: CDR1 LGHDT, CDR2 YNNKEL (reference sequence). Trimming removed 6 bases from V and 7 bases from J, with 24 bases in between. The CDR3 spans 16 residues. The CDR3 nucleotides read TGTGCCAGCAGTCGCGATAGGCGTGCAGAGCTAGGTGAAGCTTTCTTT. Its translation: CASSRDRRAELGEAFF.

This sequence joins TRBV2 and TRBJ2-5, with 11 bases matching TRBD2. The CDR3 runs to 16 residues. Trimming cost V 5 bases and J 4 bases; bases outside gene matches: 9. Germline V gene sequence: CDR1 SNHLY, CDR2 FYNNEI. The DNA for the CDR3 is TGTGCCAGCAGTTTGGGACTAGCGGCAATACGAGAGACCCAGTACTTC. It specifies CASSLGLAAIRETQYF.

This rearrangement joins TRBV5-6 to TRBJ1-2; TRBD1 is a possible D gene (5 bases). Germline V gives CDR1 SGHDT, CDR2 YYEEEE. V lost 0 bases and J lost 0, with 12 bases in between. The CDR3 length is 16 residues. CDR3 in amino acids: CASSLAYQGANYGYTF. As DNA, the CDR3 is TGTGCCAGCAGCTTGGCCTACCAGGGCGCTAACTATGGCTACACCTTC.

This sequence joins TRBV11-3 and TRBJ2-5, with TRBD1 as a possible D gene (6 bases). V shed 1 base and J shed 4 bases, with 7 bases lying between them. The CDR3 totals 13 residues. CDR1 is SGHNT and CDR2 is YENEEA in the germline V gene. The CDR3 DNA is TGTGCCAGCAGCTTAGGGGGGCGAGAGACCCAGTACTTC. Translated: CASSLGGRETQYF.